These 20 T cell receptor beta chains originate from one sample sequenced in a study of control samples from healthy donors and cancer patients. Some clones are missing from TCRdb's copy, which holds only in-frame ones; the method was immunoSEQ multiplex PCR. The repertoire holds about 160,000 clones, with 96% as singletons. The sample taken for sequencing was blood. The receptors come from a woman in her twenties or thirties in good health.

V is TRBV19 and J is TRBJ2-7; D may match TRBD1 or TRBD2 (5 bases each). The V end was cut by 5 bases, the J end by 3 bases, with 11 bases between. This CDR3 comprises 13 residues. CDR1 is LNHDA and CDR2 is SQIVND in the germline V gene (reference sequence). The CDR3 loop reads CASSGTSIYEQYF. The CDR3 DNA reads TGTGCCAGTAGTGGGACCTCCATCTACGAGCAGTACTTC.

The rearrangement uses TRBV7-2 and TRBJ2-3; 13 nucleotides agree with TRBD2. Germline V gene data show CDR1 as SGHTA and CDR2 as FQGNSA. V shed 6 bases and J 3 bases; nucleotides not matched to a gene: 3. CDR3 length equals 15 residues. The CDR3 DNA is TGTGCCAGCAGGAGGACTAGCGGGGGAACAGATACGCAGTATTTT. It specifies CASRRTSGGTDTQYF.

The chain joins TRBV18 to TRBJ2-7; weak D call: TRBD2 (6 bases). Deletions cut 1 base from V and 0 bases from J, with 10 bases between. Germline V gives CDR1 KGHSH, CDR2 LQKENI. The CDR3 covers 15 residues. CDR3 coding DNA: TGTGCCAGCTCACCACGGCTAGCGTACTCCTACGAGCAGTACTTC. Protein product: CASSPRLAYSYEQYF.

The chain combines TRBV4-1 with TRBJ1-5; tentative D call: TRBD1 (5 bases). Trimming removed 1 base from V and 0 bases from J, with 10 bases in between. Per the germline V gene, CDR1 is MGHRA and CDR2 is YSYEKL. The CDR3 sequence is 16 residues long. The CDR3 spells CASSQGWGDSNQPQHF. In DNA, the CDR3 is TGCGCCAGCAGCCAAGGTTGGGGGGATAGCAATCAGCCCCAGCATTTT.

On this clone: This same CDR3 is encoded by further DNA sequences in the sample. The chain couples TRBV5-6 to TRBJ1-4; maybe TRBD1 (5 bases). CDR1 is SGHDT, CDR2 YYEEEE, per germline. The CDR3 extends over 15 amino acids. V shed 4 bases and J shed 4 bases, with 14 bases lying between them. CDR3 region: CASSPQPGGNEKLFF. In DNA form, the CDR3 reads TGTGCCAGCAGCCCCCAGCCCGGGGGTAATGAAAAACTGTTTTTT.

V and J are TRBV5-1 and TRBJ2-1; 8 nucleotides match TRBD2. V lost 5 bases to trimming and J lost 3 bases; unmatched junction nucleotides: 10. This CDR3 is 16 amino acids long. Germline V lookup: CDR1 SGHRS, CDR2 YFSETQ. The CDR3 is CASRHGGSGVYNEQFF. The CDR3 DNA sequence: TGCGCCAGCAGACATGGGGGTAGCGGGGTCTACAATGAGCAGTTCTTC.

This chain uses TRBV19 with TRBJ2-4; 10 nucleotides line up with TRBD2. This CDR3 region has 17 residues. From germline, CDR1 is LNHDA and CDR2 SQIVND (reference sequence). V shed 7 bases and J 1 base; nucleotides not matched to a gene: 10. The CDR3 DNA reads as TGTGCCAGTACAGGGGCTAGCGGGAGACGCGCCAAAAACATTCAGTACTTC. This translates into CASTGASGRRAKNIQYF.

This rearrangement joins TRBV9 to TRBJ2-5; TRBD2 aligns across 9 bases. The CDR3 has 14 residues. V dropped 4 bases and J dropped 2; count of bases not matched to a gene: 3. In germline, CDR1 is SGDLS, CDR2 YYNGEE. The CDR3 nucleotides are TGTGCCAGCAGCCAGGGACTAGCACAAGAGACCCAGTACTTC. As protein: CASSQGLAQETQYF.

The rearrangement uses TRBV4-1 and TRBJ1-6; 7 bases match TRBD1. This CDR3 is 16 amino acids long. The V segment lost 1 base and the J segment 9 bases; nucleotides outside the gene matches: 9. Germline CDR1 is MGHRA and CDR2 is YSYEKL. In nucleotides, the CDR3 is TGCGCCAGCAGCCAAGCCCCGACAGGGAGCGGTTCACCCCTCCACTTT. Amino acids: CASSQAPTGSGSPLHF.

The chain recombines TRBV28 with TRBJ2-7; the D gene could be TRBD1 or TRBD2 (5 bases each). V lost 8 bases, J lost 2 bases, and 13 bases lay in between. The CDR3 contains 13 residues. The germline CDR1 and CDR2 sequences are MDHEN and SYDVKM. The CDR3 is CASHQGPPYEQYF. CDR3 DNA sequence: TGTGCCAGCCACCAGGGACCCCCCTACGAGCAGTACTTC. Full variable domain (rest looked up from reference TRBV28 and TRBJ2-7): DVKVTQSSRYLVKRTGEKVFLECVQDMDHENMFWYRQDPGLGLRLIYFSYDVKMKEKGDIPEGYSVSREKKERFSLILESASTNQTSMYLCASHQGPPYEQYFGPGTRLTVT.

This clone is a singleton in its sample. The chain employs TRBV7-8 and TRBJ1-5; no firm D call. Germline assignment: CDR1 SGHVS and CDR2 FQNEAQ. This CDR3 is built from 14 residues. Trimming pared 5 bases from V and 7 bases from J, leaving 15 bases between. CDR3 DNA sequence: TGTGCCAGCAGCCAACGGTCGGGGTTGCAGCCCCAGCATTTT. This gives the protein CASSQRSGLQPQHF.

This rearrangement joins TRBV7-9 to TRBJ1-1; the match to TRBD1 covers 7 bases. Trimming cost V 5 bases and J 5 bases; bases outside gene matches: 5. The germline V gene encodes CDR1 SEHNR and CDR2 FQNEAQ (reference sequence). CDR3 length equals 13 residues. The DNA of the CDR3 is TGTGCCAGCAGCGTCGACAGGGTGACTGAAGCTTTCTTT. Residues: CASSVDRVTEAFF.

The chain employs TRBV28 and TRBJ2-1, with TRBD2 matching over 7 bases. The CDR3 runs to 16 residues. After removal of 3 bases from V and 0 bases from J, the junction contained 5 bases not matched to a gene. Per the germline V gene, CDR1 is MDHEN and CDR2 is SYDVKM. This CDR3 is CASSLPGGGSYNEQFF. CDR3 nucleotides: TGTGCCAGCAGTTTGCCGGGCGGGGGCTCCTACAATGAGCAGTTCTTC.

The chain is built from TRBV10-3 and TRBJ2-2; TRBD2 aligns across 7 bases. Germline V gene sequence: CDR1 ENHRY, CDR2 SYGVKD. The CDR3 extends over 15 amino acids. V shed 3 bases, J shed 1 base, and the junction held 2 bases outside the gene matches. The CDR3, as DNA: TGTGCCATCAGTGACTGGACTAGGAACACCGGGGAGCTGTTTTTT. This codes for CAISDWTRNTGELFF.

The chain has TRBV10-1 and TRBJ2-7, with D unresolved. V shed 0 bases and J shed 9 bases, with 9 bases lying between them. From germline, CDR1 is WNHNN and CDR2 SYGVQD (reference sequence). This CDR3 has 12 residues. CDR3 sequence: CASSESGMGQYF. In DNA form, the CDR3 reads TGCGCCAGCAGTGAGTCAGGGATGGGGCAGTACTTC.

The chain combines TRBV5-6 with TRBJ2-1; D not certain. CDR1 is SGHDT and CDR2 is YYEEEE in the germline V gene. V lost 1 base, J lost 5 bases, and 7 bases lay in between. CDR3 length equals 13 residues. CDR3 in amino acids: CASSLRGNNEQFF. The CDR3 coding sequence is TGTGCCAGCAGCTTGCGAGGAAACAATGAGCAGTTCTTC.

The chain joins TRBV28 to TRBJ1-4, with 7 bases aligning to TRBD1. After removal of 1 base from V and 7 bases from J, the junction contained 15 bases not matched to a gene. The CDR3 length is 18 residues. In germline, CDR1 is MDHEN, CDR2 SYDVKM. CDR3 nucleotide sequence: TGTGCCAGCAGTTTATATGGGAGTCGACAGGGAAGGGTTGAAAAACTGTTTTTT. The encoded protein is CASSLYGSRQGRVEKLFF.

The chain has TRBV12-3 or TRBV12-4 and TRBJ2-7, with 8 bases fitting TRBD1. V shed 8 bases and J 3 bases; nucleotides not matched to a gene: 3. CDR3 length: 12 residues. In DNA form, the CDR3 reads TGTGCCAGCGGACAGGGAGGCTACGAGCAGTACTTC. This codes for CASGQGGYEQYF.

The rearrangement joins TRBV15 to TRBJ2-1; D gene uncertain. Trimming removed 0 bases from V and 5 bases from J, with 11 bases in between. Germline CDR1 reads LNHNV; CDR2 reads YYDKDF (reference sequence). The length of the CDR3 is 15 residues. Here the CDR3 DNA reads TGTGCCACCAGCAGAGATACGGGCAGGCACAATGAGCAGTTCTTC. As protein: CATSRDTGRHNEQFF.

This chain joins TRBV2 and TRBJ1-4; D ambiguous. The germline V gene encodes CDR1 SNHLY and CDR2 FYNNEI. Trimming stripped 8 bases from V and 8 bases from J, with 18 bases between. The CDR3 has 14 amino acids. The CDR3 sequence is CASAGQAQSEKLFF. The DNA for the CDR3 is TGTGCCAGCGCCGGCCAGGCTCAAAGCGAAAAACTGTTTTTT. Using reference TRBV2 and TRBJ1-4 for the parts outside the CDR3, the full variable domain is EPEVTQTPSHQVTQMGQEVILRCVPISNHLYFYWYRQILGQKVEFLVSFYNNEISEKSEIFDDQFSVERPDGSNFTLKIRSTKLEDSAMYFCASAGQAQSEKLFFGSGTQLSVL.